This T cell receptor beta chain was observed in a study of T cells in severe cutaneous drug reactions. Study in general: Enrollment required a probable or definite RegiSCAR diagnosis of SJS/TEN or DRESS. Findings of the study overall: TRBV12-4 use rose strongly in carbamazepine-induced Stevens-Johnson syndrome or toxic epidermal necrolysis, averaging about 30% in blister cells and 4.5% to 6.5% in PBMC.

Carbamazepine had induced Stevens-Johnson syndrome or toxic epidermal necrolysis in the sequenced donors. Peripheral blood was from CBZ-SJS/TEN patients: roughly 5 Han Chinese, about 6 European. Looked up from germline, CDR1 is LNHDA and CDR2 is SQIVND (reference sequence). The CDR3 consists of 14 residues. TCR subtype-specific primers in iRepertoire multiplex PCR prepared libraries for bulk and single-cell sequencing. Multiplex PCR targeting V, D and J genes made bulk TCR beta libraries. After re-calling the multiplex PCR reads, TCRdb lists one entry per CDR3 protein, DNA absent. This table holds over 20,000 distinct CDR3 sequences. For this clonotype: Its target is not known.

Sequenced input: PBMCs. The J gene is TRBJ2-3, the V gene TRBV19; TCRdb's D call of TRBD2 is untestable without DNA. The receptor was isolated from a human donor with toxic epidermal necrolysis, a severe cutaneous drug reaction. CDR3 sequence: CASSIASQLEAQYF.